The 3 T cell receptor beta chains below all came from one sample that was sequenced in a study of blood T cell repertoires in COVID-19. Produced via immunoSEQ multiplex PCR; TCRdb's table is partial and in-frame only. The sample consists of around 340,000 clones, about 86% of them appearing once. The sequenced material came from PBMCs or T cells enriched from blood (not recorded which). All receptors come from a woman in her forties with acute COVID-19.

Only a few counts were recorded for this clone. The DNA for the CDR3 is TGCACCTTCTTGGGGCTAACGGACGACAATGAGCAGTTCTTC. This sequence encodes CTFLGLTDDNEQFF. The chain links TRBV29-1 to TRBJ2-1, with a weak D call TRBD1 (5 bases). The germline V gene has CDR1 SQVTM and CDR2 ANQGSEA. The CDR3 covers 14 residues.

The genes are TRBV18 and TRBJ1-1, with TRBD1 matching over 9 bases. Germline-derived CDR1 and CDR2 are KGHSH and LQKENI. CDR3 size: 17 residues. Trimming at V came to 0 bases and at J to 11 bases, leaving 16 bases not matched to a gene. The DNA for the CDR3 is TGTGCCAGCTCACCACCTCTGGGACAGGGCACACTAACGGCCGCTTTCTTT. Residues: CASSPPLGQGTLTAAFF.

This chain joins TRBV18 and TRBJ2-7, with 7 positions matching TRBD2. The trim removed 4 bases at V and 3 bases at J, leaving 15 bases unmatched. CDR1 KGHSH and CDR2 LQKENI come from the germline V gene. The CDR3 spans 17 residues. The CDR3 bases are TGTGCCAGCTCACTATTCCCGCACCCCGGGGAGGGCTACGAGCAGTACTTC. It specifies CASSLFPHPGEGYEQYF.